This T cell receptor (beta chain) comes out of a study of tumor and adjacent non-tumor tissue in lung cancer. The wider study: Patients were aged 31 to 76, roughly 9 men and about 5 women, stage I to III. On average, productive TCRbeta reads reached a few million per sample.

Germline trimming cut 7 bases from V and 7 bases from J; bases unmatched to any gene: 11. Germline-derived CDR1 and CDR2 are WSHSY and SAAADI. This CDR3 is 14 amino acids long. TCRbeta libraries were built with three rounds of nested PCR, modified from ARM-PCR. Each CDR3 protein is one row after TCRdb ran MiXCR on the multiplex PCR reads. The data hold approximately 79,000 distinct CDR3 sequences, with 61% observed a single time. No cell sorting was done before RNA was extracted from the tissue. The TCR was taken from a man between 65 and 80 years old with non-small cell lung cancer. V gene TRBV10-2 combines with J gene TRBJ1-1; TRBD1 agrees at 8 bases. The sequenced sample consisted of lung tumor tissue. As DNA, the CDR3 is TGCGCCAGCAATGGCAGGGGGCCGGACAGTGAAGCTTTCTTT. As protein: CASNGRGPDSEAFF.